This record covers a single TCR beta chain. This CDR3 comprises 15 residues. Germline-derived CDR1 and CDR2 are SGHDT and YYEEEE. Trimming stripped 4 bases from V and 3 bases from J, with 11 bases between. This entry is derived from a study of blood T cell repertoires in COVID-19. Study-level background: COVID-19 samples collected from the United States, Italy and Spain covered acute and convalescent phases. T cells, B-cell-depleted T cells, or PBMCs supplied cDNA or gDNA.

In the authors' workflow: Amplification with reference gene primers provided the estimates of nucleated cell counts. TCRdb's copy holds only in-frame clones and misses some; the assay was immunoSEQ multiplex PCR. Clone size and V and J calls were adopted from that table, with D and trimming inferred from the DNA. The table shows 650,000 to 800,000 clones, with just under 90% occurring only once. The source of this sequence is a woman between 18 and 30 years old with acute or convalescent COVID-19. V is TRBV5-6 and J is TRBJ1-6; D not resolved. Sequencing was carried out using peripheral blood. This chain's CDR3 is CASSQWQVYNSPLHF. The CDR3, as DNA: TGTGCCAGCAGCCAATGGCAGGTCTATAATTCACCCCTCCACTTT.